Each of the 10 T cell receptor beta chains below was sequenced from the same sample in a study of shared clonotypes between healthy human individuals. Using immunoSEQ multiplex PCR, the repertoire was profiled, and TCRdb retains in-frame clones only, with some absent. The sample records 2 million to 2.5 million clones, around 95% being singletons. The material sequenced was naive CD4+ T cells sorted from blood. The subset denotes: CD45RA+ positively selected. The receptors derive from a man aged 18 to 30 in good health.

The rearrangement links TRBV5-1 to TRBJ2-5; D not resolved. There are 14 residues in the CDR3. Per the germline V gene, CDR1 is SGHRS and CDR2 is YFSETQ. V was cut by 5 bases and J by 2 bases, with 13 bases left in between. The CDR3 region is CASSSEVFQETQYF. For the CDR3, the DNA is TGCGCCAGCAGTTCTGAGGTATTTCAAGAGACCCAGTACTTC.

The rearrangement links TRBV6-1 to TRBJ2-7, with D unclear. CDR3 size: 13 residues. CDR1 MNHNS and CDR2 SASEGT come from the germline V gene. V was cut by 4 bases and J by 7 bases, with 14 bases left in between. Written as DNA, the CDR3 is TGTGCCAGCAGTGGGGTCTGGTTGGGGGAGCAGTACTTC. Translated: CASSGVWLGEQYF.

The V and J genes are TRBV11-3 and TRBJ1-1; D is perhaps TRBD1 (5 bases). Germline values: CDR1 SGHNT, CDR2 YENEEA. The CDR3 is 13 residues long. Trimming removed 1 base from V and 5 bases from J, with 8 bases in between. For the CDR3, the DNA is TGTGCCAGCAGCTTAGTCCAGGGTACTGAAGCTTTCTTT. The encoded protein is CASSLVQGTEAFF.

V and J are TRBV4-1 and TRBJ1-1; 7 positions match TRBD1. Germline CDR1 is MGHRA and CDR2 is YSYEKL. The CDR3 sequence is 15 residues long. J was trimmed by 0 bases and V by 4 bases; bases with no gene match: 5. The DNA for the CDR3 is TGCGCCAGCAGCCGCGAGGGGGCGATGAACACTGAAGCTTTCTTT. Its translation is CASSREGAMNTEAFF.

The chain links TRBV9 to TRBJ2-6, with 7 bases that match TRBD1. V lost 1 base to trimming and J lost 0 bases; unmatched junction nucleotides: 4. CDR3 size: 17 residues. From germline, CDR1 is SGDLS and CDR2 YYNGEE. As DNA, the CDR3 is TGTGCCAGCAGCGTAAGGGACAGTCTCTCTGGGGCCAACGTCCTGACTTTC. Encoded protein: CASSVRDSLSGANVLTF. Together with reference TRBV9 and TRBJ2-6, the CDR3 gives the full variable domain: DSGVTQTPKHLITATGQRVTLRCSPRSGDLSVYWYQQSLDQGLQFLIQYYNGEERAKGNILERFSAQQFPDLHSELNLSSLELGDSALYFCASSVRDSLSGANVLTFGAGSRLTVL.

This chain joins TRBV4-1 and TRBJ1-5; the D gene is possibly TRBD1 (5 bases). The CDR3 consists of 16 residues. V was trimmed by 1 base and J by 3 bases, leaving 13 bases between them. Per the germline V gene, CDR1 is MGHRA and CDR2 is YSYEKL. The CDR3 sequence is CASSQGGAVPNQPQHF. The CDR3 DNA sequence: TGCGCCAGCAGCCAAGGCGGGGCCGTTCCCAATCAGCCCCAGCATTTT.

The chain recombines TRBV11-2 with TRBJ1-1; D is ambiguous. There are 14 residues in the CDR3. Between the trimmed V and J ends, which lost 7 bases and 5 bases, there was a span of 17 bases. Germline lookup yields CDR1 SGHAT and CDR2 FQNNGV. For the CDR3, the DNA is TGTGCCAGCACCGTCCGGGCCTACGGGACTGAAGCTTTCTTT. Protein: CASTVRAYGTEAFF.

Comment on this clone: Additional DNA sequences in this sample encode the identical CDR3. The chain has TRBV5-8 and TRBJ2-5; a weak D match, TRBD1 (6 bases). Trimming removed 4 bases from V and 5 bases from J, with 12 bases in between. The CDR3 runs 13 residues. Germline lookup yields CDR1 SGHTS and CDR2 YDEGEE. The chain's CDR3 is CASSLQGPETQYF. DNA for the CDR3: TGTGCCAGCAGCCTCCAGGGGCCCGAGACCCAGTACTTC.

The chain joins TRBV5-1 to TRBJ2-7; D possibly corresponds to TRBD1 (6 bases). Germline loops: CDR1 SGHRS, CDR2 YFSETQ. The CDR3 covers 15 residues. The V end was cut by 2 bases, the J end by 3 bases, with 15 bases between. DNA for the CDR3: TGCGCCAGCAGCTTCTTGGCAGGGGAAGACTACGAGCAGTACTTC. This sequence encodes CASSFLAGEDYEQYF.

The gene calls are TRBV11-2 and TRBJ2-7, with TRBD1 matching 9 bases. Germline CDR1 is SGHAT and CDR2 is FQNNGV. J was trimmed by 2 bases and V by 5 bases; bases with no gene match: 4. The length of the CDR3 is 14 residues. The CDR3 region has the DNA TGTGCCAGCAGCATAACAGGGGGCCCCTACGAGCAGTACTTC. Protein: CASSITGGPYEQYF.